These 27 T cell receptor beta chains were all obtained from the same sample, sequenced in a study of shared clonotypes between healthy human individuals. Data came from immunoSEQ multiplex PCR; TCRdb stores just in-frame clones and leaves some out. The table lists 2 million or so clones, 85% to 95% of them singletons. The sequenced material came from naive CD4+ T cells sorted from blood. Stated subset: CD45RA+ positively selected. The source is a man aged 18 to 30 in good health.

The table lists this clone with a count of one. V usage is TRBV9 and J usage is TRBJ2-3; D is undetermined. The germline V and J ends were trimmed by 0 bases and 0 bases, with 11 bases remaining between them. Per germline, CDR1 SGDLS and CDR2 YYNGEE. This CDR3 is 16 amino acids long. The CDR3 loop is CASSVDSYSSTDTQYF. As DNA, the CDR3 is TGTGCCAGCAGCGTAGATTCCTATAGTAGCACAGATACGCAGTATTTT.

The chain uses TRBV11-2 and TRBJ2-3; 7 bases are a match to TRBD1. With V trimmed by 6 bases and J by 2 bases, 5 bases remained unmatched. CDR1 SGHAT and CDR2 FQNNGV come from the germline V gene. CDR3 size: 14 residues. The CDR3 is CASSTGQSTDTQYF. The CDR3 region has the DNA TGTGCCAGCAGTACGGGACAGTCCACAGATACGCAGTATTTT.

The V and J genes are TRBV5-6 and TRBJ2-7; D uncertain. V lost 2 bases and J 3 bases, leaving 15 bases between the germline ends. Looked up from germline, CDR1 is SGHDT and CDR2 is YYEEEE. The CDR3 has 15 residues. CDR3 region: CASSFSSPKLYEQYF. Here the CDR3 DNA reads TGTGCCAGCAGCTTTAGTTCACCAAAACTCTACGAGCAGTACTTC.

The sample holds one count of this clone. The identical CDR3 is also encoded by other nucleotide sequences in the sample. The CDR3 DNA sequence: TGTGCCTGGAGTGTCACAGGGGGTGACACTGAAGCTTTCTTT. This gives the protein CAWSVTGGDTEAFF. The chain carries TRBV30 and TRBJ1-1, with 8 nucleotides matching TRBD1. The length of the CDR3 is 14 residues. Germline assignment: CDR1 GTSNPN and CDR2 SVGIG (reference sequence). V trimming: 0 bases; J trimming: 3 bases; junction bases outside the gene matches: 3. The full variable domain, its missing parts supplied by reference TRBV30 and TRBJ1-1, is SQTIHQWPATLVQPVGSPLSLECTVEGTSNPNLYWYRQAAGRGLQLLFYSVGIGQISSEVPQNLSASRPQDRQFILSSKKLLLSDSGFYLCAWSVTGGDTEAFFGQGTRLTVV.

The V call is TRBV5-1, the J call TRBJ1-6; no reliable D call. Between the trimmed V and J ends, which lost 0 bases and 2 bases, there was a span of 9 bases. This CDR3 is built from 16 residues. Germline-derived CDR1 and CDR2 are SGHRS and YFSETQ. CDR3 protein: CASSLGDLTYNSPLHF. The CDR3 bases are TGCGCCAGCAGCTTGGGGGATTTAACCTATAATTCACCCCTCCACTTT. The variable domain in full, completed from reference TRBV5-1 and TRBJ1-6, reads KAGVTQTPRYLIKTRGQQVTLSCSPISGHRSVSWYQQTPGQGLQFLFEYFSETQRNKGNFPGRFSGRQFSNSRSEMNVSTLELGDSALYLCASSLGDLTYNSPLHFGNGTRLTVT.

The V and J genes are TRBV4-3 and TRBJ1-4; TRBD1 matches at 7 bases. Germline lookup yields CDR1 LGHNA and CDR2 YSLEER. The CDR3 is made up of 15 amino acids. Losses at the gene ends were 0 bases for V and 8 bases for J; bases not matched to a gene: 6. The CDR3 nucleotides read TGCGCCAGCAGCCAAGAACCGGGACAGCTAGAAAAACTGTTTTTT. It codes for CASSQEPGQLEKLFF.

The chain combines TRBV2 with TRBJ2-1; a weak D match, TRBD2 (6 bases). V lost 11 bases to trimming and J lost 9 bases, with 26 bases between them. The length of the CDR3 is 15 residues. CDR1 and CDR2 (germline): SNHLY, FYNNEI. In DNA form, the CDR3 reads TGTGCCTGCATCCCATCTGGTCAGAACGGGGGTGAGCAGTTCTTC. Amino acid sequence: CACIPSGQNGGEQFF.

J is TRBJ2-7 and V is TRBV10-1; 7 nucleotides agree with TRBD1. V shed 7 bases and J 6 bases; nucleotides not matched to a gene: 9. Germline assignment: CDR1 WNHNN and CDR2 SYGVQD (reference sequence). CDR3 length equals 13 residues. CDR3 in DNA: TGCGCCAGCAAGAGTGGTCCAGGGGGCGAGCAGTACTTC. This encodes CASKSGPGGEQYF.

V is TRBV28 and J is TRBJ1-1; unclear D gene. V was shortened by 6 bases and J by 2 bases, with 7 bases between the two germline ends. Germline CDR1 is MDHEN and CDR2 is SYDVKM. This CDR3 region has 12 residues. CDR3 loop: CASRKVNTEAFF. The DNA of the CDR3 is TGTGCCAGCAGAAAAGTTAACACTGAAGCTTTCTTT.

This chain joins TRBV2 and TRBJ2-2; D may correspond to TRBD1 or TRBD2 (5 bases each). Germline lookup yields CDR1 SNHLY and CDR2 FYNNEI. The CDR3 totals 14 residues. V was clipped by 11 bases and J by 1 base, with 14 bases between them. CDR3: CAFRDGLNTGELFF. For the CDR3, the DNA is TGTGCCTTCCGGGACGGCCTGAACACCGGGGAGCTGTTTTTT.

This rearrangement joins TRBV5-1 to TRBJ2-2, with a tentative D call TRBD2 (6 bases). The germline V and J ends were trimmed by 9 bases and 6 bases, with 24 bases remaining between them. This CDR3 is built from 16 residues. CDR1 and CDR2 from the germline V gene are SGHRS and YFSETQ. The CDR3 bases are TGCGCCACCCACCGAGAAGGAGGGGCGATCCCCGGGGAGCTGTTTTTT. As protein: CATHREGGAIPGELFF.

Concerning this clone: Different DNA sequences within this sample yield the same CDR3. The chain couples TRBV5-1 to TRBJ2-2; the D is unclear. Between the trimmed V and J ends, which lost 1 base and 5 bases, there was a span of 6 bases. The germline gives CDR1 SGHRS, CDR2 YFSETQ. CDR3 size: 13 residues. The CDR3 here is CASSLQVTGELFF. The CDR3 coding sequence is TGCGCCAGCAGCTTGCAGGTGACCGGGGAGCTGTTTTTT. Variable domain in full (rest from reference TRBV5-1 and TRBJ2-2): KAGVTQTPRYLIKTRGQQVTLSCSPISGHRSVSWYQQTPGQGLQFLFEYFSETQRNKGNFPGRFSGRQFSNSRSEMNVSTLELGDSALYLCASSLQVTGELFFGEGSRLTVL.

The CDR3 DNA follows: TGTGCCAGCAGCGTAGGCAGGGTCACTGAAGCTTTCTTT. This codes for CASSVGRVTEAFF. The chain is built from TRBV9 and TRBJ1-1; possibly TRBD1 for D (5 bases). Trimming cost V 0 bases and J 4 bases, with 7 bases left between them. Germline V CDR1 and CDR2: SGDLS, YYNGEE. CDR3 length equals 13 residues.

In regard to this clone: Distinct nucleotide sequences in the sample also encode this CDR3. This chain's CDR3 is CASSSQGGSEAFF. The CDR3 DNA follows: TGCGCCAGCAGCTCTCAGGGAGGGTCTGAAGCTTTCTTT. The chain couples TRBV5-1 to TRBJ1-1, with D possibly TRBD1 on 5 matching bases. Trimming pared 3 bases from V and 6 bases from J, leaving 12 bases between. CDR1 SGHRS and CDR2 YFSETQ come from the germline V gene. The CDR3 is 13 residues long.

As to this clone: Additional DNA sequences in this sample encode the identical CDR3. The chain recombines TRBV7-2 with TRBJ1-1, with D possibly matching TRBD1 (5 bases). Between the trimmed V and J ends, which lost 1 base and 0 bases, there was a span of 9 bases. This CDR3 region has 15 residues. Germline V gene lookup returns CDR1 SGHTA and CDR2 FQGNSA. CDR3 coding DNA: TGTGCCAGCAGCTTAGAGGGGCTGATGAACACTGAAGCTTTCTTT. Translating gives CASSLEGLMNTEAFF.

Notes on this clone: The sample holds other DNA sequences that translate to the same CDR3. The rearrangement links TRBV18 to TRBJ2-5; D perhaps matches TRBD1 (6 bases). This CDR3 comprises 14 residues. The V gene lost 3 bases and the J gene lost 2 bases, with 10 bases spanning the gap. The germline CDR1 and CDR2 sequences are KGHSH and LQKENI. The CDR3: CASSPSGTQETQYF. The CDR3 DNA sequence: TGTGCCAGCTCACCCTCCGGGACACAAGAGACCCAGTACTTC. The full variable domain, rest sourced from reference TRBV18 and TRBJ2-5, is NAGVMQNPRHLVRRRGQEARLRCSPMKGHSHVYWYRQLPEEGLKFMVYLQKENIIDESGMPKERFSAEFPKEGPSILRIQQVVRGDSAAYFCASSPSGTQETQYFGPGTRLLVL.

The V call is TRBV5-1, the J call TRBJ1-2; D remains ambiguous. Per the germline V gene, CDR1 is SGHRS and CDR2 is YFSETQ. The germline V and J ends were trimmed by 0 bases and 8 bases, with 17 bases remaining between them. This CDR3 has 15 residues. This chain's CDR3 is CASSLAGMEVKGYTF. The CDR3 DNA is TGCGCCAGCAGCTTGGCCGGGATGGAAGTAAAGGGCTACACCTTC.

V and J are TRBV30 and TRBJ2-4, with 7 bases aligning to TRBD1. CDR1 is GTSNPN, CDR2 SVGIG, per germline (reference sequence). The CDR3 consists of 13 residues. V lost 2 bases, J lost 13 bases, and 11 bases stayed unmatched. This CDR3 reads CAWSPNLEQGQYF. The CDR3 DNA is TGTGCCTGGAGTCCAAACCTTGAACAGGGGCAGTACTTC.

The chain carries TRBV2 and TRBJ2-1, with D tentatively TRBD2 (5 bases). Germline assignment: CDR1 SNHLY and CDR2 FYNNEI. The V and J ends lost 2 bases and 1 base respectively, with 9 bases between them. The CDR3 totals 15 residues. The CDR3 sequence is CASSENSASYNEQFF. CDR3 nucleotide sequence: TGTGCCAGCAGTGAAAATAGCGCTTCCTACAATGAGCAGTTCTTC.

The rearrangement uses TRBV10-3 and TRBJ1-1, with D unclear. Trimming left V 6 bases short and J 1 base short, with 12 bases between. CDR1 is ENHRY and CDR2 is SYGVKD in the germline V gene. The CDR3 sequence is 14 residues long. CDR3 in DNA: TGTGCCATCAGACGCGGGGTCCCGAACACTGAAGCTTTCTTT. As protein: CAIRRGVPNTEAFF.

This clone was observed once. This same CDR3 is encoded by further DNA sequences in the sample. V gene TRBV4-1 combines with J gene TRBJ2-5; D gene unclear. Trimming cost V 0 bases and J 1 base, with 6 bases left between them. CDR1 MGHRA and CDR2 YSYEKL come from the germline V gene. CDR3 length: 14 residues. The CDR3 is CASSQDVLQETQYF. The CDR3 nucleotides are TGCGCCAGCAGCCAAGATGTCCTCCAAGAGACCCAGTACTTC.

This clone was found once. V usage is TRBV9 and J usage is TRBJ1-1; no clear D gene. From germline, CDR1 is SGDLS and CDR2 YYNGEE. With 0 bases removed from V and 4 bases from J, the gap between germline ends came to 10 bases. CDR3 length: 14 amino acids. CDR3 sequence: CASSVGWTGTEAFF. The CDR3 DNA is TGTGCCAGCAGCGTAGGGTGGACGGGCACTGAAGCTTTCTTT.

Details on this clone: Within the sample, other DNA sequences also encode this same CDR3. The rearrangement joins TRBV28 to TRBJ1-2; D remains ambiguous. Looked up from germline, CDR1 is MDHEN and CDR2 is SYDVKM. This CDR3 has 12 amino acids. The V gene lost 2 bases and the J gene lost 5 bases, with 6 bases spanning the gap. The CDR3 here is CASSLEVYGYTF. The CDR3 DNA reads TGTGCCAGCAGTTTAGAGGTTTATGGCTACACCTTC.

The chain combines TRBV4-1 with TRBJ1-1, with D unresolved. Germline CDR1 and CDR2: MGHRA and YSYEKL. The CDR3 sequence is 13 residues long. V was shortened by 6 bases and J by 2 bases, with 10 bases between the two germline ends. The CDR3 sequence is CASSNGKNTEAFF. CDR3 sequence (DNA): TGCGCCAGCAGTAACGGAAAAAACACTGAAGCTTTCTTT.

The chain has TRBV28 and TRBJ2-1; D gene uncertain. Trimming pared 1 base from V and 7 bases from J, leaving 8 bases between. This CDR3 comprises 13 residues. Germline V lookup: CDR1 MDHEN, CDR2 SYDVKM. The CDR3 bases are TGTGCCAGCAGTTTATACCAGCAAAATGAGCAGTTCTTC. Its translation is CASSLYQQNEQFF.

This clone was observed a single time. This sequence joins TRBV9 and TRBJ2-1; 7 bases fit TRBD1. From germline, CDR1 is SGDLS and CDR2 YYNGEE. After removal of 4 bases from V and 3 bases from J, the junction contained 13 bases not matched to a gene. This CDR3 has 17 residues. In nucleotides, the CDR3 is TGTGCCAGCAGCCTTACTGGGGGACAGATCAACTACAATGAGCAGTTCTTC. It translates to CASSLTGGQINYNEQFF.

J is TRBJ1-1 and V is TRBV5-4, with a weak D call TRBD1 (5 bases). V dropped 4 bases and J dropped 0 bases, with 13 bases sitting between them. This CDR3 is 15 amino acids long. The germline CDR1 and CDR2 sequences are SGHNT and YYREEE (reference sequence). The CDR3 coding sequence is TGTGCCAGCAGCAAGAGGGGCCCTATGAACACTGAAGCTTTCTTT. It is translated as CASSKRGPMNTEAFF.